Listed below are T cell receptor beta chains from one sample, sequenced in a study of T cells in Graves' hyperthyroidism and ophthalmopathy. TCRdb reanalysed the multiplex PCR reads using MiXCR and keeps one entry per CDR3 protein. The table records hundreds of thousands of distinct CDR3 sequences, approximately 15% of them present only once. Sequencing used blood. The source is a woman aged 50 to 60 with Graves' ophthalmopathy. Each CDR3 is given with its conserved first and last residue. A D gene is named only where the DNA matches it firmly. Clone size is stated in some rows and not others, as once, few, many or a class when expanded.

V gene	J gene	D gene	clone size	CDR3 protein
TRBV20-1	TRBJ2-7	-	many	CSAVVGGTYEQYF
TRBV5-1	TRBJ1-1	-	many	CASSLELNTEAFF
TRBV12-3/TRBV12-4	TRBJ2-3	TRBD1	-	CASSSGTGTDTQYF
TRBV7-3	TRBJ2-6	TRBD1	many	CASSLNRGGSGANVLTF
TRBV6-5	TRBJ1-1	-	few	CASSYGSSREAFF
TRBV18	TRBJ2-1	-	many	CASSPRIPPQGDEQFF
TRBV19	TRBJ2-7	-	-	CASSIVVRHYEQYF
TRBV19	TRBJ2-3	TRBD2	-	CASSMGLAGVTQYF
TRBV7-2	TRBJ2-5	TRBD2	many	CASSTSPGLAGGTETQYF
TRBV3-1	TRBJ2-1	TRBD2	many	CASSQDSKLASYNEQFF
TRBV7-3	TRBJ2-5	TRBD2	many	CASSLRGAGGETQYF
TRBV7-9	TRBJ2-5	-	many	CASSAVGPQETQYF
TRBV11-3	TRBJ1-5	-	-	CASTFGGESWNQPQHF